Below are 10 T cell receptor beta chains sequenced from a single sample in a study of control samples from healthy donors and cancer patients. The method was immunoSEQ multiplex PCR; TCRdb's version includes in-frame clones alone and lacks a portion of them. The sample consists of under 450,000 clones, 90% of them appearing once. The sample comprised PBMCs. The receptors here all came from a man between 40 and 49 years old with head and neck cancer.

The gene calls are TRBV14 and TRBJ1-6; D gene unclear. Per the germline V gene, CDR1 is SGHDN and CDR2 is FVKESK. The CDR3 is 14 amino acids. Trimming left V 1 base short and J 10 bases short, with 11 bases between. As DNA, the CDR3 is TGTGCCAGCAGCCAAGGTCGGGAGAGCTCACCCCTCCACTTT. Translation: CASSQGRESSPLHF.

V is TRBV7-9 and J is TRBJ2-6; perhaps TRBD1 as D (5 bases). The germline V and J ends were trimmed by 3 bases and 0 bases, with 15 bases remaining between them. In germline, CDR1 is SEHNR, CDR2 FQNEAQ (reference sequence). This CDR3 has 18 amino acids. The CDR3 DNA is TGTGCCAGCAGCTTTTCCCCAGGGTTAAGCTCTGGGGCCAACGTCCTGACTTTC. Its protein product is CASSFSPGLSSGANVLTF.

CDR3 nucleotides: TGTGCCAGCAGCATAGGACAGCCTTACTATGGCTACACCTTC. Its protein product is CASSIGQPYYGYTF. This rearrangement joins TRBV7-2 to TRBJ1-2; TRBD1 is a possible D gene (6 bases). V lost 5 bases to trimming and J lost 3 bases, with 13 bases between them. The germline CDR1 and CDR2 sequences are SGHTA and FQGNSA. The CDR3 runs to 14 residues.

The rearrangement joins TRBV5-1 to TRBJ1-4, with TRBD1 matching over 10 bases. V dropped 4 bases and J dropped 3; count of bases not matched to a gene: 6. This CDR3 is built from 16 residues. Looked up from germline, CDR1 is SGHRS and CDR2 is YFSETQ. The CDR3 DNA follows: TGCGCCAGCAGCACCGGGACAGGGGTATCTAATGAAAAACTGTTTTTT. Protein: CASSTGTGVSNEKLFF.

Only one count was recorded for this clone. This chain connects TRBV3-1 (or the pseudogene TRBV3-2) to TRBJ2-1, with a weak D call TRBD1 (5 bases). Per germline, CDR1 LGHDT and CDR2 YNNKEL (reference sequence). There are 15 residues in the CDR3. V dropped 1 base and J dropped 0 bases, with 7 bases sitting between them. The CDR3 DNA reads as TGTGCCAGCAGCCAAGTACAGGTCTCCTACAATGAGCAGTTCTTC. Its translation is CASSQVQVSYNEQFF.

This clone occurred a few times. The rearrangement joins TRBV28 to TRBJ1-2, with 9 bases identical to TRBD1. Germline-derived CDR1 and CDR2 are MDHEN and SYDVKM. CDR3 length: 13 residues. J gave up 7 bases and V 6 bases, and 6 bases lay outside the gene matches. The CDR3 sequence is CASSRGTGIGYTF. The CDR3 DNA reads TGTGCCAGCAGCCGCGGGACAGGGATTGGCTACACCTTC.

This clone was seen only a few times. This rearrangement joins TRBV19 to TRBJ1-1; the D is unclear. Germline CDR1 LNHDA, CDR2 SQIVND (reference sequence). With 6 bases removed from V and 5 bases from J, the gap between germline ends came to 13 bases. CDR3 length equals 13 residues. In DNA, the CDR3 is TGTGCCAGTAGGCAAGTAGTGCGGACTGAAGCTTTCTTT. Translation gives CASRQVVRTEAFF.

J is TRBJ2-7 and V is TRBV6-5; TRBD1 agrees at 7 bases. The ends lost 4 bases at V and 7 bases at J; junction bases unmatched: 10. The germline V gene encodes CDR1 MNHEY and CDR2 SVGAGI. The CDR3 totals 14 residues. The CDR3 DNA reads TGTGCCAGCAGTTCGGGACAGACGAGAGATGAGCAGTACTTC. Translation: CASSSGQTRDEQYF.

This chain connects TRBV19 to TRBJ1-1; 8 bases align to TRBD1. Losses at the gene ends were 8 bases for V and 6 bases for J; bases not matched to a gene: 5. CDR3 size: 12 residues. Germline V gene sequence: CDR1 LNHDA, CDR2 SQIVND (reference sequence). CDR3 sequence: CASHRGRAEAFF. The CDR3 DNA reads TGTGCCAGTCACAGGGGGAGGGCTGAAGCTTTCTTT.

In this sample, this clone turned up once. The chain couples TRBV5-4 to TRBJ2-1; TRBD2 aligns across 10 bases. The V and J ends lost 4 bases and 2 bases, in that order; junction bases with no gene match: 6. Germline-derived CDR1 and CDR2 are SGHNT and YYREEE (reference sequence). The CDR3 runs 16 residues. CDR3 region: CASSPGTSAPYNEQFF. In DNA form, the CDR3 reads TGTGCCAGCAGCCCGGGGACTAGCGCACCCTACAATGAGCAGTTCTTC.